This is a list of T cell receptor beta chains from one sample in a study of blood T cell repertoires in COVID-19. Measured with immunoSEQ multiplex PCR; TCRdb has only the in-frame clones, and not every one. The sample includes 250,000 or so clones, more than 75% of them seen just once. Sequencing input: PBMCs or T cells enriched from blood (not recorded which). These receptors all stem from a woman in her forties or fifties who had recovered from COVID-19. Each CDR3 is given with its conserved first and last residue. Expanded clones get a size class; other rows say once, few or many, or leave the size out.

>TRBJ2-5|-|TRBV11-1
CASSFGSQETQYF
>TRBJ1-5|-|TRBV3-1/TRBV3-2
CASSQQGNSNQPQHF
>TRBJ2-7|-|TRBV7-9
CASRPIVGEQYF
>TRBJ1-1|-|TRBV10-1
CASSESLRTEAFF
>TRBJ2-2|-|TRBV9
CASTRDQAGAGELFF
>TRBJ2-7|-|TRBV28
CASRTDRIRPEQYF
>TRBJ2-5|-|TRBV7-6
CASSHLRETQYF
>TRBJ2-5|-|TRBV2
CAGRGQGETQYF
>TRBJ2-2|-|TRBV4-1
CASSQGLAGVTGELFF
>TRBJ2-7|-|TRBV4-2
CASSQEGAGAYEQYF
>TRBJ2-7|-|TRBV6-5
CASSSRSGSHSYEQYF
>TRBJ2-3|-|TRBV27
CASSSGTGDTQYF
>TRBJ1-2|-|TRBV28
CASSGDRARGYTF
>TRBJ1-1|-|TRBV19
CASSIGLSGMNTEAFF
>TRBJ2-3|-|TRBV24-1
CATSEGQFTDTQYF
>TRBJ1-2|-|TRBV28
CASSLGGRLYGYTF
>TRBJ1-2|-|TRBV7-9
CASSLAGQAFYGYTF
>TRBJ1-1|once|TRBV3-1/TRBV3-2
CASKATGLAEAFF
>TRBJ1-1|-|TRBV7-9
CASSPEQGVGTEAFF
>TRBJ2-3|-|TRBV30
CAWSVGGSVDTQYF
>TRBJ2-1|-|TRBV7-2
CASSLATSGRASYNEQFF
>TRBJ1-5|-|TRBV14
CASSQELPQANQPQHF
>TRBJ2-1|-|TRBV7-6
CASSLTTGTGDNEQFF
>TRBJ2-1|-|TRBV18
CASHGGSGGNEQFF
>TRBJ1-6|-|TRBV3-1/TRBV3-2
CASSQAYRGPKGSPLHF
>TRBJ2-1|-|TRBV5-1
CASSLGGGIDEQFF
>TRBJ1-1|once|TRBV19
CASIREGAYTEAFF
>TRBJ1-4|once|TRBV4-1
CASSPPGATNEKLFF
>TRBJ1-6|-|TRBV2
CASSGQGNNSPLHF
>TRBJ1-5|-|TRBV11-2
CASSYGQNQPQHF
>TRBJ2-3|-|TRBV11-3
CASSSDSTDTQYF
>TRBJ1-1|-|TRBV2
CASFISPRDRLNTEAFF
>TRBJ2-1|-|TRBV11-1
CASSPIRGSYNEQFF
>TRBJ2-7|many|TRBV9
CASSSGDRIYEQYF
>TRBJ2-7|-|TRBV5-5
CASSLAGWGQDF
>TRBJ1-2|-|TRBV28
CASKSDSGVYGYTF
>TRBJ1-5|few|TRBV4-1
CASSQEGGGGNQPQHF
>TRBJ2-5|-|TRBV4-3
CASSLRTGWETQYF
>TRBJ1-1|-|TRBV5-1
CASSVGTSNTEAFF
>TRBJ2-3|-|TRBV5-5
CASSPRRGFADTQYF
>TRBJ1-2|-|TRBV6-2/TRBV6-3
CASSYVGQGDGYTF
>TRBJ2-3|-|TRBV30
CAWSTSGGAYRTDTQYF
>TRBJ2-1|-|TRBV7-2
CASSLAETSGRAWDEQFF
>TRBJ1-5|-|TRBV19
CASGVPINEFPQHF
>TRBJ1-5|-|TRBV30
CAWRSGTGAYSNQPQHF
>TRBJ2-6|once|TRBV30
CAWSVKGSGANVLTF
>TRBJ1-2|-|TRBV25-1
CASSESRPSGGYYGYTF
>TRBJ1-1|-|TRBV5-5
CASSFQGGTEAFF
>TRBJ1-4|-|TRBV15
CATSRGGDANEKLFF
>TRBJ1-4|few|TRBV6-2/TRBV6-3
CASSAGTANEKLFF
>TRBJ1-1|-|TRBV6-2/TRBV6-3
CASSRTGWATEAFF
>TRBJ1-3|-|TRBV13
CASSSQWRGLNSGNTIYF
>TRBJ1-4|-|TRBV5-1
CASSFFGTGGNEKLFF
>TRBJ2-1|-|TRBV19
CASSISGSGNEQFF